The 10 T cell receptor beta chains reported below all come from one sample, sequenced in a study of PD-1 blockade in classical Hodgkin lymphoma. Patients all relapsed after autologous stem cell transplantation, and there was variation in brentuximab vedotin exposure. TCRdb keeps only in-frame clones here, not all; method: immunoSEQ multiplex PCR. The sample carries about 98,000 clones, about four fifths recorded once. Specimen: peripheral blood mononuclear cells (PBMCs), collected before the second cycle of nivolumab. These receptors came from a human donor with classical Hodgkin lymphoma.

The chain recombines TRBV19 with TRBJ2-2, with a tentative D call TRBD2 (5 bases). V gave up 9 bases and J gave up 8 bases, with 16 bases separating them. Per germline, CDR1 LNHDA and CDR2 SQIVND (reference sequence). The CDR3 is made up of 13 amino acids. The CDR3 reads CASRTRSQGELFF. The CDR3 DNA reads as TGTGCCAGCCGGACTCGATCGCAGGGGGAGCTGTTTTTT.

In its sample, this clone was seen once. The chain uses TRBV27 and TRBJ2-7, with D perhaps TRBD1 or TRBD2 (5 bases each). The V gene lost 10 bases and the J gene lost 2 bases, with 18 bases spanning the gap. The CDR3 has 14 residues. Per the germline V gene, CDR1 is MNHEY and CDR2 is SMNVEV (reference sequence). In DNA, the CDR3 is TGTGCCACCTCACTTTGGGGGAAGCCCTACGAGCAGTACTTC. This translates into CATSLWGKPYEQYF.

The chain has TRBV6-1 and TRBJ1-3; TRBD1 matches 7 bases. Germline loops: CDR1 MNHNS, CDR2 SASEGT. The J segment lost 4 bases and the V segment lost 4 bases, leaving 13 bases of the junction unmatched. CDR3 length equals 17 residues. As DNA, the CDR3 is TGTGCCAGCAGTGCACCTGGGGAGGGGGCAGTCGGAAACACCATATATTTT. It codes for CASSAPGEGAVGNTIYF.

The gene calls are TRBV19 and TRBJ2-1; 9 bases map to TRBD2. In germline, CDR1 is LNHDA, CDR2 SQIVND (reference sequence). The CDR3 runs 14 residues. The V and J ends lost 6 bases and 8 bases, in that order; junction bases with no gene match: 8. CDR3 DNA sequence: TGTGCCAGTAGCCGCTTAGCGGGAGCGTATGAGCAGTTCTTC. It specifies CASSRLAGAYEQFF.

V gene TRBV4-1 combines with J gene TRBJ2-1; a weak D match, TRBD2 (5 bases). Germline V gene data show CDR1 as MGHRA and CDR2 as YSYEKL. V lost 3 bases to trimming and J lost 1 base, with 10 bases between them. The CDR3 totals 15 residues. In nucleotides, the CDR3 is TGCGCCAGCAGCCAGGGAGACGGGTCCTACAATGAGCAGTTCTTC. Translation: CASSQGDGSYNEQFF.

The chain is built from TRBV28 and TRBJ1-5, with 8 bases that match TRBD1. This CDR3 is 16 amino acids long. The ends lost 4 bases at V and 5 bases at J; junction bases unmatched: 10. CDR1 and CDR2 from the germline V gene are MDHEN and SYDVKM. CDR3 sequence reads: CASSYTGTGFYQPQHF. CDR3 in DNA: TGTGCCAGCAGTTATACCGGGACAGGATTTTATCAGCCCCAGCATTTT.

DNA of the CDR3: TGTGCCAGCAGCTCAGGTCGGGGGGCCACCTACGAGCAGTACTTC. Amino acids: CASSSGRGATYEQYF. The rearrangement joins TRBV11-3 to TRBJ2-7, with D maybe TRBD2 (7 bases). CDR1 is SGHNT, CDR2 YENEEA, per germline. V was trimmed by 4 bases and J by 2 bases, leaving 15 bases between them. The CDR3 extends over 15 amino acids. Using reference TRBV11-3 and TRBJ2-7 for the parts outside the CDR3, the full variable domain is EAGVVQSPRYKIIEKKQPVAFWCNPISGHNTLYWYLQNLGQGPELLIRYENEEAVDDSQLPKDRFSAERLKGVDSTLKIQPAELGDSAVYLCASSSGRGATYEQYFGPGTRLTVT.

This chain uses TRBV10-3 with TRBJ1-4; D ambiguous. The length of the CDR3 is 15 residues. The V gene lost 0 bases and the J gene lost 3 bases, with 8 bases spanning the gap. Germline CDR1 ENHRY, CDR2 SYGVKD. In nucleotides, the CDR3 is TGTGCCATCAGTGAGTCTCGCCAGCCTAATGAAAAACTGTTTTTT. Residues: CAISESRQPNEKLFF.

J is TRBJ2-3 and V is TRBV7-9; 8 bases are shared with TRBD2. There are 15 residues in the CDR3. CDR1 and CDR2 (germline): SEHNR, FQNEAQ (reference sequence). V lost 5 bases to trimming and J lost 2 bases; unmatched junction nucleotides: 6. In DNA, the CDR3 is TGTGCCAGCAGCCCCACTAGCGGACACACAGATACGCAGTATTTT. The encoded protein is CASSPTSGHTDTQYF.

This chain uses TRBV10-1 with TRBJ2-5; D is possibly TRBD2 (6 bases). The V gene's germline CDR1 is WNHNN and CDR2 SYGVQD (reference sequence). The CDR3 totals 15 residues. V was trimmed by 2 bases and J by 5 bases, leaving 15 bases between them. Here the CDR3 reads CASSEDPAGTETQYF. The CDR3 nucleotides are TGCGCCAGCAGTGAGGATCCCGCGGGGACGGAGACCCAGTACTTC.